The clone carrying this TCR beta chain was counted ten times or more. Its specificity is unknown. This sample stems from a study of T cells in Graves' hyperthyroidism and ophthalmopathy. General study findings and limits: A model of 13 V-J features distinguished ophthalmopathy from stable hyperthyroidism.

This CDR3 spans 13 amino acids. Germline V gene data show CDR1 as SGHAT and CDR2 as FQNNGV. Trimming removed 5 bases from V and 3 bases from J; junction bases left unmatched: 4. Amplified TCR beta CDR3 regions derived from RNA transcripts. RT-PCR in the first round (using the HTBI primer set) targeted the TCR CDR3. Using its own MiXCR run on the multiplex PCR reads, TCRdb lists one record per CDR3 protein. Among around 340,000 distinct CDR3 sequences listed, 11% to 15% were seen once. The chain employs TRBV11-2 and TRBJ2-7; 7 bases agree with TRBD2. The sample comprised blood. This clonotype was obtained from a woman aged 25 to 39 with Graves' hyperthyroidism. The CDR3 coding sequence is TGTGCCAGCAGCCTGGGGACTATCTACGAGCAGTACTTC. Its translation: CASSLGTIYEQYF.